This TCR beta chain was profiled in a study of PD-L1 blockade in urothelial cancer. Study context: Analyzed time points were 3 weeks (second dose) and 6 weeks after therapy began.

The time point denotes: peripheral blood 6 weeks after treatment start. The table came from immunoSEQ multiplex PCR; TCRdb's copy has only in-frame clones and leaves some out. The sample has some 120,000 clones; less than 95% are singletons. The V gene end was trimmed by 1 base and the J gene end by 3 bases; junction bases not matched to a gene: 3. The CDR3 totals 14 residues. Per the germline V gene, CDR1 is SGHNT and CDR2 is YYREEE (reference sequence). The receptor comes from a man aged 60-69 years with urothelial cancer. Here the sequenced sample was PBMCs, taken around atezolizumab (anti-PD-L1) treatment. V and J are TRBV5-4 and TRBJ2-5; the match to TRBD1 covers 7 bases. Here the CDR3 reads CASSLSGTEETQYF. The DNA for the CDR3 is TGTGCCAGCAGCTTGTCGGGGACAGAAGAGACCCAGTACTTC.